The 21 T cell receptor beta chains reported below all come from one sample, sequenced in a study of cytomegalovirus exposure and HLA in healthy donors. PCR used 60 Vbeta primers and 13 Jbeta primers. Sequencing was performed with immunoSEQ multiplex PCR; in TCRdb, only in-frame clones are kept and a portion is missing. The sample includes just over 150,000 clones, approximately 81% seen only once; the top ten take 1.9%. Material: PBMCs. These receptors came from a man younger than 30 in good health and CMV-seronegative.

The CDR3 loop is CASSLRWYQPQHF. CDR3 in DNA: TGTGCCAGCTCACTCCGATGGTATCAGCCCCAGCATTTT. The chain carries TRBV5-6 and TRBJ1-5, with D unclear. Germline V lookup: CDR1 SGHDT, CDR2 YYEEEE. V shed 7 bases and J shed 5 bases, with 13 bases lying between them. The CDR3 has 13 amino acids.

This chain connects TRBV19 to TRBJ1-2; D is ambiguous. Germline assignment: CDR1 LNHDA and CDR2 SQIVND (reference sequence). The V end was cut by 0 bases, the J end by 2 bases, with 4 bases between. CDR3 length: 13 residues. The CDR3 region is CASSIEANYGYTF. CDR3 DNA: TGTGCCAGTAGTATAGAGGCAAACTATGGCTACACCTTC.

This chain connects TRBV5-4 to TRBJ2-2; 12 bases are a match to TRBD2. Germline V CDR1 and CDR2: SGHNT, YYREEE (reference sequence). V dropped 2 bases and J dropped 4; count of bases not matched to a gene: 9. CDR3 length: 18 amino acids. The CDR3 loop reads CASSFGTSGPPLTGELFF. The DNA of the CDR3 is TGTGCCAGCAGCTTCGGGACTAGCGGGCCCCCGCTCACCGGGGAGCTGTTTTTT.

Regarding this clone: One end of the junction fails to match germline, which may point to a read error. The V gene is TRBV6-1, the J gene TRBJ2-7; the D gene is possibly TRBD2 (6 bases). Germline CDR1 is MNHNS and CDR2 is SASEGT. The CDR3 sequence is 11 residues long. The CDR3 here is CASSEGGEMNF. DNA of the CDR3: TGTGCCAGCAGTGAAGGGGGGGAGATGAACTTC.

The chain recombines TRBV7-2 with TRBJ1-2; D possibly corresponds to TRBD1 (6 bases). Germline V gives CDR1 SGHTA, CDR2 FQGNSA. The V end lost 5 bases, the J end lost 8 bases, and 18 bases lay between the germline ends. The CDR3 sequence is 14 residues long. This chain's CDR3 is CASSPALGATGYTF. The CDR3 DNA sequence: TGTGCCAGCAGCCCCGCGCTGGGGGCTACGGGCTACACCTTC.

This chain uses TRBV29-1 with TRBJ2-2, with a tentative D call TRBD1 (5 bases). Germline V gene lookup returns CDR1 SQVTM and CDR2 ANQGSEA. Trimming took off 4 bases at V and 7 bases at J, with 13 bases between the two ends. The CDR3 is 13 residues long. This CDR3 is CSVGGHRFGELFF. The CDR3 DNA follows: TGCAGCGTTGGGGGCCACAGGTTCGGGGAGCTGTTTTTT.

In this sample, this clone turned up once. This sequence joins TRBV2 and TRBJ2-2, with 14 nucleotides matching TRBD2. Germline CDR1 and CDR2: SNHLY and FYNNEI. This CDR3 comprises 16 residues. V dropped 4 bases and J dropped 4; count of bases not matched to a gene: 2. The DNA of the CDR3 is TGTGCCAGCAGTGGACTAGCGGGAGGGGCCACCGGGGAGCTGTTTTTT. This sequence encodes CASSGLAGGATGELFF.

This clone was detected only a few times. J is TRBJ1-1 and V is TRBV5-4; 7 positions agree with TRBD1. The CDR3 length is 18 residues. CDR1 and CDR2 (germline): SGHNT, YYREEE (reference sequence). With 4 bases clipped from V and 1 base from J, the junction kept 16 bases outside the gene matches. CDR3 bases: TGTGCCAGCAGCATTCCTCCGGGACAGCCTACGCAGAACACTGAAGCTTTCTTT. It encodes CASSIPPGQPTQNTEAFF.

The rearrangement joins TRBV10-3 to TRBJ2-1; no clear D. Germline-derived CDR1 and CDR2 are ENHRY and SYGVKD. This CDR3 contains 15 residues. The V end lost 4 bases, the J end lost 6 bases, and 16 bases lay between the germline ends. CDR3 DNA: TGTGCCATCAGTGGGGTGGCTACGCCAGGCAATGAGCAGTTCTTC. Residues: CAISGVATPGNEQFF.

The V gene is TRBV5-6, the J gene TRBJ1-4; TRBD1 matches at 10 bases. The CDR3 extends over 15 amino acids. Germline V gene data show CDR1 as SGHDT and CDR2 as YYEEEE. The V gene end was trimmed by 4 bases and the J gene end by 8 bases; junction bases not matched to a gene: 8. The chain's CDR3 is CASSPRTGGEEKLFF. CDR3 bases: TGTGCCAGCAGCCCGAGGACAGGGGGAGAAGAAAAACTGTTTTTT.

As DNA, the CDR3 is TGTGCCAGCAGAACCGTCAGGGAGGGGAATGAGCAGTTCTTC. The encoded protein is CASRTVREGNEQFF. The V and J genes are TRBV6-5 and TRBJ2-1, with 7 positions matching TRBD2. The germline gives CDR1 MNHEY, CDR2 SVGAGI. Unmatched junction bases numbered 9, after V lost 6 bases and J lost 7 bases. The CDR3 extends over 14 amino acids.

This clone was observed once. The rearrangement joins TRBV2 to TRBJ2-3, with a tentative D call TRBD1 (5 bases). V lost 6 bases and J lost 14, with 21 bases in between. Germline CDR1 reads SNHLY; CDR2 reads FYNNEI. The CDR3 consists of 13 residues. As DNA, the CDR3 is TGTGCCAGCAGACCTACAGGTGGCCTTCTAGGGTATTTT. Protein sequence: CASRPTGGLLGYF.

The chain uses TRBV19 and TRBJ2-5; possible D gene TRBD2, 5 bases. V was pared by 1 base and J by 3 bases, with 18 bases between. Per the germline V gene, CDR1 is LNHDA and CDR2 is SQIVND (reference sequence). The CDR3 spans 17 residues. Here the CDR3 reads CASSIAAGLEGEETQYF. The CDR3 DNA reads as TGTGCCAGTAGTATAGCGGCAGGACTCGAGGGAGAAGAGACCCAGTACTTC.

V is TRBV7-9 and J is TRBJ1-2; 7 bases match TRBD1. The CDR3 runs to 15 residues. J was trimmed by 2 bases and V by 5 bases; bases with no gene match: 8. Germline CDR1 SEHNR, CDR2 FQNEAQ (reference sequence). CDR3 sequence: CASSPTPTGNYGYTF. The CDR3, as DNA: TGTGCCAGCAGCCCGACCCCGACAGGGAACTATGGCTACACCTTC.

The chain couples TRBV4-1 to TRBJ2-2; D might be TRBD1 (5 bases). CDR1 MGHRA and CDR2 YSYEKL come from the germline V gene. CDR3 size: 14 residues. Trimming cost V 5 bases and J 0 bases, with 7 bases left between them. The CDR3 coding sequence is TGCGCCAGCAGCTGGGGCTCGAACACCGGGGAGCTGTTTTTT. It specifies CASSWGSNTGELFF.

V gene TRBV18 combines with J gene TRBJ1-5; the D gene is possibly TRBD1 (6 bases). The V gene lost 4 bases and the J gene lost 7 bases, with 11 bases spanning the gap. In germline, CDR1 is KGHSH, CDR2 LQKENI. The CDR3 is 13 amino acids. This CDR3 reads CASSLGQLQPQHF. CDR3 bases: TGTGCCAGCTCACTCGGACAGCTCCAGCCCCAGCATTTT.

This sequence joins TRBV14 and TRBJ1-1; 7 nucleotides agree with TRBD1. The CDR3 sequence is 14 residues long. CDR1 is SGHDN and CDR2 is FVKESK in the germline V gene. The J segment lost 4 bases and the V segment lost 3 bases, leaving 5 bases of the junction unmatched. CDR3 sequence reads: CASSQIPGGTEAFF. The CDR3, as DNA: TGTGCCAGCAGCCAGATTCCAGGGGGCACTGAAGCTTTCTTT.

V is TRBV5-1 and J is TRBJ1-1, with 7 bases aligning to TRBD1. The CDR3 extends over 15 amino acids. Germline trimming cut 5 bases from V and 3 bases from J; bases unmatched to any gene: 10. Germline V CDR1 and CDR2: SGHRS, YFSETQ. This CDR3 reads CASSFAGQLDTEAFF. The CDR3 region has the DNA TGCGCCAGCAGTTTTGCGGGACAGTTGGACACTGAAGCTTTCTTT. Filled out from reference TRBV5-1 and TRBJ1-1, the complete variable domain reads KAGVTQTPRYLIKTRGQQVTLSCSPISGHRSVSWYQQTPGQGLQFLFEYFSETQRNKGNFPGRFSGRQFSNSRSEMNVSTLELGDSALYLCASSFAGQLDTEAFFGQGTRLTVV.

J is TRBJ2-7 and V is TRBV6-5; 9 nucleotides align to TRBD2. Germline V lookup: CDR1 MNHEY, CDR2 SVGAGI. Losses at the gene ends were 6 bases for V and 5 bases for J; bases not matched to a gene: 11. The CDR3 totals 15 residues. The CDR3 DNA follows: TGTGCCAGCAGCTCCGCGGGACTAGCTGCCCACGAGCAGTACTTC. Amino acids: CASSSAGLAAHEQYF.

The chain has TRBV5-5 and TRBJ2-1; possibly TRBD1 for D (6 bases). The CDR3 has 14 amino acids. Trimming shortened V by 4 bases and J by 4 bases, and 12 bases separated the two germline ends. Germline-derived CDR1 and CDR2 are SGHKS and YYEKEE (reference sequence). CDR3 DNA: TGTGCCAGCAGCCTGGGGGCTGAATACAATGAGCAGTTCTTC. This gives the protein CASSLGAEYNEQFF.

This rearrangement joins TRBV7-2 to TRBJ2-7; D might be TRBD1 (6 bases). The ends were cut back, 5 bases at V and 0 bases at J, with 11 bases in the middle. Germline loops: CDR1 SGHTA, CDR2 FQGNSA. The CDR3 contains 14 residues. The CDR3 sequence is CASSQNRASYEQYF. DNA for the CDR3: TGTGCCAGCAGCCAGAACAGGGCCTCCTACGAGCAGTACTTC.